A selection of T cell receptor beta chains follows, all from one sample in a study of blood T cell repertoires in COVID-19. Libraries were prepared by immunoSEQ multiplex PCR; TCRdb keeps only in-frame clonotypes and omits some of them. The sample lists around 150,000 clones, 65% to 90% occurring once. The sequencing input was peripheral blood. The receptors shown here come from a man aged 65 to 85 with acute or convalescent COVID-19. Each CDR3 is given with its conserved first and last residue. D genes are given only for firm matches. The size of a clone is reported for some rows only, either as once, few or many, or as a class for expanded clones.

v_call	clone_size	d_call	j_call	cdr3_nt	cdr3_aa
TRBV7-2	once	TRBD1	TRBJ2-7	TGTGCCAGCAGACCGGGACAGACCCACGAGCAGTACTTC	CASRPGQTHEQYF
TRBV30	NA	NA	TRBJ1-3	TGTGCCTGGAGCACAGACCTCGGAAACACCATATATTTT	CAWSTDLGNTIYF
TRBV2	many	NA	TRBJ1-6	TGTGCCAGCAGCGCGGGGGAACATAATTCACCCCTCCACTTT	CASSAGEHNSPLHF
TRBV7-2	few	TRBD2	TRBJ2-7	TGTGCCAGCAGCTTAGGAGCGGGGACGATCTACGAGCAGTACTTC	CASSLGAGTIYEQYF
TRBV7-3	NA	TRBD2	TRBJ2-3	TGTGCCAGCAGCTTGCGCGGGAGGGCCCGGACAGATACGCAGTATTTT	CASSLRGRARTDTQYF
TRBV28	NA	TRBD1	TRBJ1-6	TGTGCCAGCAGTTTATATAGGGGGCCAGGGGATAATTCACCCCTCCACTTT	CASSLYRGPGDNSPLHF
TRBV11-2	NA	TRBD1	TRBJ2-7	TGTGCCAGCAGCTTAATGCAGGGGGCTTCCTACGAGCAGTACTTC	CASSLMQGASYEQYF
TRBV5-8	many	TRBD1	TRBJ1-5	TGTGCCAGCAGCTCCGGGACAGACATAAGCAATCAGCCCCAGCATTTT	CASSSGTDISNQPQHF
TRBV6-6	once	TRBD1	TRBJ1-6	TGTGCCAGCAGTCCCCGGGACAGTAGGTCACCCCTCCACTTT	CASSPRDSRSPLHF
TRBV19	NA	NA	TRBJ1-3	TGTGCCAGCAATGACAGGAGCTCTGGAAACACCATATATTTT	CASNDRSSGNTIYF
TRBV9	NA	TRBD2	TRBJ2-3	TGTGCCAGCAACAAGCGGGAGATAGGAGATACGCAGTATTTT	CASNKREIGDTQYF
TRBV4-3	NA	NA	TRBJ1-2	TGCGCCAGCAGCCAAGCCCTGGGGGCAGCGTATGGCTACACCTTC	CASSQALGAAYGYTF
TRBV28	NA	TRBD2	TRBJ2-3	TGTGCCGCCCGGGGAGAAGCGGGAGGCAAGGCGCAGTATTTT	CAARGEAGGKAQYF
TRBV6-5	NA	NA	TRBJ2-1	TGTGCCAGCGCGTGGAGCAGCGATGAGCAGTTCTTC	CASAWSSDEQFF
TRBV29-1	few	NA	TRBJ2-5	TGCAGCGTTTCCAGGACTACCGTTAAAGAGACCCAGTACTTC	CSVSRTTVKETQYF
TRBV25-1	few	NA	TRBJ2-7	TGTGCCAGCAGTGCTCACTCGCCTAAACAGGGCTACGAGCAGTACTTC	CASSAHSPKQGYEQYF
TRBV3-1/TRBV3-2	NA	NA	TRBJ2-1	TGTGCCAGCAGCCAGAGGCGGGATGAGCAGTTCTTC	CASSQRRDEQFF
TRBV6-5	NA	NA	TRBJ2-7	TGTGCCAGCGGGGAGGACGGGGGTACGACGCAGTACTTC	CASGEDGGTTQYF
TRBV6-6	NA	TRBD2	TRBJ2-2	TGTGCCAGCAATCGAGGGACTAGCGGGAGGGGGGGCACCGGGGAGCTGTTTTTT	CASNRGTSGRGGTGELFF
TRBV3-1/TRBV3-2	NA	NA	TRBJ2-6	TGTGCCAGCAGCCAAGATATCACAGCTGGGGCCAACGTCCTGACTTTC	CASSQDITAGANVLTF
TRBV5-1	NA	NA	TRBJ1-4	TGCGCCAGCAGCTCGACAGGACCTAATGAAAAACTGTTTTTT	CASSSTGPNEKLFF
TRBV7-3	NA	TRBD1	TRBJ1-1	TGTGCCAGCAGCTCTGACAGGGCTAATGAAGCTTTCTTT	CASSSDRANEAFF
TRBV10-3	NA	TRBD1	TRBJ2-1	TGTGCCATCAGCCCGAGTTTTGGACAGGTATACAATGAGCAGTTCTTC	CAISPSFGQVYNEQFF
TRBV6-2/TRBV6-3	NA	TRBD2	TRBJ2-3	TGTGCCAGCAGTTACGTTACTAGCGGGAGAGATGGCACAGATACGCAGTATTTT	CASSYVTSGRDGTDTQYF
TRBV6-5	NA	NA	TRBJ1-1	TGTGCCAGCAGGGTATGGGAGGAGAACACTGAAGCTTTCTTT	CASRVWEENTEAFF
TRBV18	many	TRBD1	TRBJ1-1	TGTGCCAGCTCAACGGGGACAGTTGGGGGGAACACTGAAGCTTTCTTT	CASSTGTVGGNTEAFF